The rows below give T cell receptor beta chains drawn from one sample of a study of T cell repertoires in cytomegalovirus infection. These receptors are not linked to any known antigen. A single record per CDR3 protein comes from TCRdb applying MiXCR to the reads. Of fewer than 950,000 distinct CDR3 sequences in the sample, around a third were seen once. The material sequenced was cultured CD8+ T cells from PBMCs, taken from culture after CMV antigen stimulation. Receptors were obtained from a human donor in good health (CMV status not recorded). Some clones in this sample may be carry-over from other donors' samples. Each CDR3 is given without its conserved first and last residue. The D gene is left open where the match is weak.

length: 15
D: -
J: TRBJ2-5
V: TRBV7-6
CDR3: ASSLERWETQRETQY

length: 11
D: -
J: TRBJ2-3
V: TRBV4-1
CDR3: ASSPVKADTQY

length: 13
D: -
J: TRBJ1-1
V: TRBV6-2/TRBV6-3
CDR3: ASSYRGHMNTEAF

length: 13
D: TRBD1
J: TRBJ2-1
V: TRBV12-3/TRBV12-4
CDR3: ASNLVGDSYNEQF

length: 14
D: -
J: TRBJ2-7
V: TRBV4-2
CDR3: ASSQENPVYTEEQY

length: 12
D: TRBD2
J: TRBJ2-7
V: TRBV5-1
CDR3: ASSWRGAHYEQY

length: 12
D: -
J: TRBJ1-3
V: TRBV27
CDR3: ASSPENSGNTIY

length: 15
D: TRBD2
J: TRBJ2-1
V: TRBV7-9
CDR3: ASSFYGGVFSYNEQF

length: 12
D: -
J: TRBJ2-4
V: TRBV6-2/TRBV6-3
CDR3: ASSYTLARDIQY

length: 10
D: TRBD1
J: TRBJ1-1
V: TRBV6-5
CDR3: ASSYIQGAAF

length: 13
D: -
J: TRBJ2-4
V: TRBV28
CDR3: ASSSAGAPSNIQY

length: 14
D: -
J: TRBJ1-1
V: TRBV5-5
CDR3: ASSFKVLAMNTEAF

length: 11
D: -
J: TRBJ1-1
V: TRBV4-2
CDR3: ASSQAGQPEAF

length: 13
D: -
J: TRBJ2-5
V: TRBV7-6
CDR3: ASSPPVVLRETQY

length: 14
D: TRBD1
J: TRBJ1-2
V: TRBV7-9
CDR3: ASSLVWTGPQNGYT

length: 13
D: -
J: TRBJ1-1
V: TRBV19
CDR3: ASTPGQQMNTEAF

length: 13
D: -
J: TRBJ2-1
V: TRBV6-1
CDR3: ASSEKPGFVNEQF

length: 10
D: -
J: TRBJ1-3
V: TRBV10-3
CDR3: AIRLLGNTIY

length: 13
D: -
J: TRBJ1-4
V: TRBV6-5
CDR3: ASSSWTEINEKLF

length: 15
D: TRBD1
J: TRBJ1-1
V: TRBV6-5
CDR3: ASSERDRGFAHTEAF

length: 13
D: -
J: TRBJ1-3
V: TRBV7-9
CDR3: ANIPGERSGNTIY

length: 15
D: TRBD2
J: TRBJ2-4
V: TRBV11-2
CDR3: ASSLWGTSGEGDIQY

length: 11
D: TRBD1
J: TRBJ1-1
V: TRBV4-1
CDR3: ASKGTVNTEAF

length: 12
D: TRBD1
J: TRBJ2-4
V: TRBV7-2
CDR3: ASSSNRGKNIQY

length: 18
D: TRBD2
J: TRBJ2-3
V: TRBV5-4
CDR3: ASSPWGGSSGGTRTDTQY

length: 12
D: TRBD1
J: TRBJ2-5
V: TRBV5-4
CDR3: ASSLDDREETQY

length: 11
D: -
J: TRBJ1-4
V: TRBV6-1
CDR3: ASSEWINEKLF

length: 14
D: TRBD2
J: TRBJ2-3
V: TRBV7-2
CDR3: ASSHSGTRVTDTQY

length: 13
D: -
J: TRBJ1-5
V: TRBV6-1
CDR3: ASSERFNSNQPQH

length: 11
D: -
J: TRBJ1-1
V: TRBV4-1
CDR3: ASSQDPGNEAF

length: 11
D: TRBD1
J: TRBJ1-2
V: TRBV6-5
CDR3: ASSYRTGHGYT

length: 15
D: -
J: TRBJ2-5
V: TRBV7-3
CDR3: ASSLLGGGGYQETQY

length: 13
D: TRBD1
J: TRBJ1-1
V: TRBV28
CDR3: ASSSRDSLNTEAF

length: 16
D: -
J: TRBJ2-7
V: TRBV4-1
CDR3: ASSQTLPLTGYGYEQY

length: 9
D: -
J: TRBJ2-1
V: TRBV19
CDR3: ASIKSGLQF

length: 12
D: -
J: TRBJ2-3
V: TRBV7-3
CDR3: ASSTVGSGDTQY

length: 16
D: TRBD2
J: TRBJ2-7
V: TRBV4-1
CDR3: ASSQDGAGGPSSYEQY

length: 10
D: -
J: TRBJ1-1
V: TRBV12-3/TRBV12-4
CDR3: ASSFAGDEAF

length: 12
D: -
J: TRBJ2-2
V: TRBV6-1
CDR3: ASSEVQGVGELF

length: 14
D: TRBD1
J: TRBJ1-2
V: TRBV4-3
CDR3: ASSQFGTGDRYGYT

length: 11
D: -
J: TRBJ2-1
V: TRBV12-3/TRBV12-4
CDR3: ASTRASYNEQF

length: 13
D: -
J: TRBJ2-2
V: TRBV4-1
CDR3: ASSQGSGWVGELF

length: 15
D: -
J: TRBJ2-3
V: TRBV3-1
CDR3: ASSQVLEGGPGDTQY

length: 16
D: TRBD2
J: TRBJ2-3
V: TRBV7-9
CDR3: ASSYNLRLAGDTDTQY

length: 13
D: -
J: TRBJ1-2
V: TRBV12-3/TRBV12-4
CDR3: ASSLGDPRVYGYT

length: 13
D: -
J: TRBJ2-7
V: TRBV27
CDR3: ASSLSVRAAYEQY

length: 9
D: -
J: TRBJ2-4
V: TRBV5-4
CDR3: ATRSQGIQY